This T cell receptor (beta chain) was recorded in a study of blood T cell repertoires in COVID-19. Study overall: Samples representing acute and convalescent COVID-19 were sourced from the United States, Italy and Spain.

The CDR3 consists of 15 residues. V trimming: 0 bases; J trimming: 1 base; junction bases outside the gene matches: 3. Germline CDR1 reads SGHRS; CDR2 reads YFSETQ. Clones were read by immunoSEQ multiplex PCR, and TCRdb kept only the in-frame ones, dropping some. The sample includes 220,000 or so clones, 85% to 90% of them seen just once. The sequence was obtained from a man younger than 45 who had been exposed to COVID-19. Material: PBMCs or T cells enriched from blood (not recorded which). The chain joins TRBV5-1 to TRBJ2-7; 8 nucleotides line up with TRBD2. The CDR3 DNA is TGCGCCAGCAGCTTGGAGGGCGGGGGGTCCTACGAGCAGTACTTC. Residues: CASSLEGGGSYEQYF.